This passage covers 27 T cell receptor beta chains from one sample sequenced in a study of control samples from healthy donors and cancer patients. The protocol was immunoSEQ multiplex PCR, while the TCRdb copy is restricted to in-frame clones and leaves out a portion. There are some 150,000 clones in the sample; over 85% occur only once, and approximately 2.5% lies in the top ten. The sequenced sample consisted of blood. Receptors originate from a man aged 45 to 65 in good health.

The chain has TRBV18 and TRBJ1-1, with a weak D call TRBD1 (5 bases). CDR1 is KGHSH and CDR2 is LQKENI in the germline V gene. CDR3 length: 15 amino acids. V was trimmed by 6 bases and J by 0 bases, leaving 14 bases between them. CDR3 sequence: CASSPAGRMNTEAFF. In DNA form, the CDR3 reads TGTGCCAGCTCCCCTGCAGGGAGAATGAACACTGAAGCTTTCTTT.

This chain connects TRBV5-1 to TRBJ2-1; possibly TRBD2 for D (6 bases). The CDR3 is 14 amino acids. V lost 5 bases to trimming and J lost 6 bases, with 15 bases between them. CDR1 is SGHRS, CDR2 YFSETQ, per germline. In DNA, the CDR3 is TGCGCCAGCAGGGGCGGGACCCCAGGCAATGAGCAGTTCTTC. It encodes CASRGGTPGNEQFF.

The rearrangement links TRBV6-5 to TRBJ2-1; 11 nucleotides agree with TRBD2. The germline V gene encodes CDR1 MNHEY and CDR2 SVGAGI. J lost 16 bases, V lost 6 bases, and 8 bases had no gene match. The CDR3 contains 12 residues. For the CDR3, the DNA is TGTGCCAGCAGCCTGAAACTAGCGGGAGAATTCTTC. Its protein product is CASSLKLAGEFF.

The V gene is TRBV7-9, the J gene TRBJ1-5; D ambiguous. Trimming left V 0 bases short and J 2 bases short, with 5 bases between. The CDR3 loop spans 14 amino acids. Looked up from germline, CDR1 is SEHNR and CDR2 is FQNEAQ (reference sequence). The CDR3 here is CASSLANGNQPQHF. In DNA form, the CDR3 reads TGTGCCAGCAGCTTAGCCAACGGCAATCAGCCCCAGCATTTT.

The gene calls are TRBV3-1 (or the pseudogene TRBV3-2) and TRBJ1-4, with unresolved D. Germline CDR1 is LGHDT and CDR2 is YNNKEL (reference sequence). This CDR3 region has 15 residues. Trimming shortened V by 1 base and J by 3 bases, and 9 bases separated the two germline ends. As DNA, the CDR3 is TGTGCCAGCAGCCAAGGAGGTGCACCTAATGAAAAACTGTTTTTT. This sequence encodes CASSQGGAPNEKLFF.

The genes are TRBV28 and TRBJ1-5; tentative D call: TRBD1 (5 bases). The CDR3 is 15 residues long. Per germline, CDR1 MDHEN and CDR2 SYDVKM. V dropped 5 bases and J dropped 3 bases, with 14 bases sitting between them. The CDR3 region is CASSPTGAVNQPQHF. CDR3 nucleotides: TGTGCCAGCAGTCCTACTGGGGCAGTCAATCAGCCCCAGCATTTT.

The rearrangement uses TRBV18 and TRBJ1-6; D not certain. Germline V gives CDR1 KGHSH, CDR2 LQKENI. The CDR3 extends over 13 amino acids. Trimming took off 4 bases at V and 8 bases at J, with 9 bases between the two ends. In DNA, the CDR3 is TGTGCCAGCTCACTTACCGTTGATTCACCCCTCCACTTT. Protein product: CASSLTVDSPLHF.

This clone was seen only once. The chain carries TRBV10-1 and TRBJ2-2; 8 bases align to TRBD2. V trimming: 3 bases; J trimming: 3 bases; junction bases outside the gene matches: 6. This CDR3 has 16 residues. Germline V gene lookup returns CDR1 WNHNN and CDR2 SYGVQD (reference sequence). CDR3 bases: TGCGCCAGCAGTGATCCGGGACTAGGGGACACCGGGGAGCTGTTTTTT. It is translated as CASSDPGLGDTGELFF.

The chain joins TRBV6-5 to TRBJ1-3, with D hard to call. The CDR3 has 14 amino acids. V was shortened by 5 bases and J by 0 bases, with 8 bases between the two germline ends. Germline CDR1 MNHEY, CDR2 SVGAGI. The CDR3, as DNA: TGTGCCAGCAGTCCGGGTTACTCTGGAAACACCATATATTTT. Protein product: CASSPGYSGNTIYF.

CDR3 amino acids: CASSLSGSEKLFF. The CDR3 nucleotides are TGTGCCAGCAGCTTGTCCGGGAGTGAAAAACTGTTTTTT. V and J are TRBV11-2 and TRBJ1-4; D unclear. V was pared by 3 bases and J by 7 bases, with 9 bases between. The CDR3 has 13 residues. Germline CDR1 reads SGHAT; CDR2 reads FQNNGV.

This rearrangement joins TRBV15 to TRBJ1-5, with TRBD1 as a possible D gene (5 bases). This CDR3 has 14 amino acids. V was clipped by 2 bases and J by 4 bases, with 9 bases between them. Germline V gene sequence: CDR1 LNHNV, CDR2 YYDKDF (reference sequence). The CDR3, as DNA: TGTGCCACCAGCAGACAGGGCGCTAATCAGCCCCAGCATTTT. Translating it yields CATSRQGANQPQHF.

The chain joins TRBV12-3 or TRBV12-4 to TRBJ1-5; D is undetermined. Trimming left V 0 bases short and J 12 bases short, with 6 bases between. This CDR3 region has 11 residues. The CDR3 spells CASSLAGFQHF. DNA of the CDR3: TGTGCCAGCAGTTTAGCGGGATTCCAGCATTTT.

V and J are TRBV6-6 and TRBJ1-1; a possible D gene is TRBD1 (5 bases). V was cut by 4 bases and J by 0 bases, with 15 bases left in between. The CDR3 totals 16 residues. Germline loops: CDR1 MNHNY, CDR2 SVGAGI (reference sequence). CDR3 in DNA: TGTGCCAGCAGTTCTTCCCGGGGGTTCATGAACACTGAAGCTTTCTTT. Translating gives CASSSSRGFMNTEAFF.

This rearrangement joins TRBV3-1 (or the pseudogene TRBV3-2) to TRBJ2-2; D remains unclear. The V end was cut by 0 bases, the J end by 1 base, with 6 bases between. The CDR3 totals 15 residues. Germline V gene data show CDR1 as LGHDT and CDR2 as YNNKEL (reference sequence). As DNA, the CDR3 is TGTGCCAGCAGCCAAGATTCCCGGAACACCGGGGAGCTGTTTTTT. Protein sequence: CASSQDSRNTGELFF.

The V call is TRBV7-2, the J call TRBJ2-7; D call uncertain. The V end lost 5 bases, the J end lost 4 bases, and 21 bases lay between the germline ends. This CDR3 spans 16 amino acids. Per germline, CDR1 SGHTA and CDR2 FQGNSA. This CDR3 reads CASSDLHVPPSYEQYF. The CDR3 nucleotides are TGTGCCAGCAGCGACTTACATGTTCCCCCCAGTTACGAGCAGTACTTC. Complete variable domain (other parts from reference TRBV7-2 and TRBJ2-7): GAGVSQSPSNKVTEKGKDVELRCDPISGHTALYWYRQSLGQGLEFLIYFQGNSAPDKSGLPSDRFSAERTGGSVSTLTIQRTQQEDSAVYLCASSDLHVPPSYEQYFGPGTRLTVT.

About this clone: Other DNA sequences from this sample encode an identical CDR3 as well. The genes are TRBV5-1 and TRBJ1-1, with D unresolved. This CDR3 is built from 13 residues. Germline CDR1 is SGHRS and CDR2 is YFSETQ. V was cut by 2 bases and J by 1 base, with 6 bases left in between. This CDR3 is CASSLAGNTEAFF. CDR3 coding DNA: TGCGCCAGCAGCTTAGCTGGGAACACTGAAGCTTTCTTT.

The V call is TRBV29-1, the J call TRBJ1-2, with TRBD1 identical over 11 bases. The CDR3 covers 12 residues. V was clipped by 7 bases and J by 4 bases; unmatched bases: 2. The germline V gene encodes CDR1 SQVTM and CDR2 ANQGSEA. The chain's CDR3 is CSAGQGAYGYTF. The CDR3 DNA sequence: TGCAGCGCTGGACAGGGGGCCTATGGCTACACCTTC.

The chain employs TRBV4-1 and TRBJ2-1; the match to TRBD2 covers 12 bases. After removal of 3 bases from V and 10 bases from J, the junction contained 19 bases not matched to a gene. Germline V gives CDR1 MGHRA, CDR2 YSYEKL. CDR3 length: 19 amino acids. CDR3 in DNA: TGCGCCAGCAGCCAGGTCGGCGCAAGGAGGACTAGCGGGGCGTGGGAGCAGTTCTTC. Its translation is CASSQVGARRTSGAWEQFF.

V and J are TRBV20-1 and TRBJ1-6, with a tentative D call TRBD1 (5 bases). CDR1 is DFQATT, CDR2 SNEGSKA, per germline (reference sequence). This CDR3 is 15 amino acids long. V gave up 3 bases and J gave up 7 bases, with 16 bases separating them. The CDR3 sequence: CSASGGVGRNSPLHF. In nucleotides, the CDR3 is TGCAGTGCTAGTGGGGGTGTGGGGAGGAATTCACCCCTCCACTTT.

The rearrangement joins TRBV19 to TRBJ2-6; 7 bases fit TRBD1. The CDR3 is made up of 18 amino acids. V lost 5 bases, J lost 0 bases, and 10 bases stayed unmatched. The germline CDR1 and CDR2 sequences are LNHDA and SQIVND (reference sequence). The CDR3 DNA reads TGTGCCAGTAGTTCCCAGGTAGGGGGCTTCTCTGGGGCCAACGTCCTGACTTTC. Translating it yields CASSSQVGGFSGANVLTF.

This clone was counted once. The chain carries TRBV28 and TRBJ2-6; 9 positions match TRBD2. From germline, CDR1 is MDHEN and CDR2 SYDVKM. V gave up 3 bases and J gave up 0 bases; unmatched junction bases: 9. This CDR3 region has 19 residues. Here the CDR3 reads CASSLASGTAHSGANVLTF. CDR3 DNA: TGTGCCAGCAGTTTGGCTAGCGGGACTGCCCACTCTGGGGCCAACGTCCTGACTTTC.

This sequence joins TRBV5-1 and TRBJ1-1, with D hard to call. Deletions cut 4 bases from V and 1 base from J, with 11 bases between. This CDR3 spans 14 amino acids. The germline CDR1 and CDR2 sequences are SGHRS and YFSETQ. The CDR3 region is CASSRGRQNTEAFF. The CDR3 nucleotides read TGCGCCAGCAGCAGAGGACGACAGAACACTGAAGCTTTCTTT.

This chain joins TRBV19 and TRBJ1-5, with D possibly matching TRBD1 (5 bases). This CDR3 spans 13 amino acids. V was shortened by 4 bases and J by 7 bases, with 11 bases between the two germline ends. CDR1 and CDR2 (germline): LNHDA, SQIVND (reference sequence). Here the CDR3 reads CASSKGWGQPQHF. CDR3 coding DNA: TGTGCCAGTAGTAAGGGTTGGGGCCAGCCCCAGCATTTT.

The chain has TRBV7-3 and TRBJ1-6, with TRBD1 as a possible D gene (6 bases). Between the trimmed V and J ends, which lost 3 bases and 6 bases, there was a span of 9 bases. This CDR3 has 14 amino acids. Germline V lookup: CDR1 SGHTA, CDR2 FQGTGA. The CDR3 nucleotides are TGTGCCAGCAGCTTTACAGGGTTTAATTCACCCCTCCACTTT. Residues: CASSFTGFNSPLHF.

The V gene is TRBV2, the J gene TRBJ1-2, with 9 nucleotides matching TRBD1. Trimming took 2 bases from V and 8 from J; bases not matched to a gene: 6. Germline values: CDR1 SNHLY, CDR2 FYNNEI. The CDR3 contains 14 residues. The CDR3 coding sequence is TGTGCCAGCAGTGAAAGGACAGGGGAGTTAGGCTACACCTTC. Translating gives CASSERTGELGYTF.

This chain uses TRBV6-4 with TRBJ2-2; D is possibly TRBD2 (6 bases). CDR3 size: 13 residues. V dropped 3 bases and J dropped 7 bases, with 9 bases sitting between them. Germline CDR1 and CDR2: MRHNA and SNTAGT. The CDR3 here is CASSEGRSGELFF. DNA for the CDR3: TGTGCCAGCAGTGAGGGGAGGAGCGGGGAGCTGTTTTTT.

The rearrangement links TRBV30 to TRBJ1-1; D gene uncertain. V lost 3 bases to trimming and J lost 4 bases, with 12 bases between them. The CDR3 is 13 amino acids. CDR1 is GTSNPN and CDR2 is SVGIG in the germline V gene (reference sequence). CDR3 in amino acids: CAWSATWGTEAFF. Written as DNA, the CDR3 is TGTGCCTGGAGCGCGACCTGGGGCACTGAAGCTTTCTTT.